These T cell receptor beta chains were read from a single sample in a study of blood T cell repertoires in COVID-19. The method was immunoSEQ multiplex PCR; TCRdb's version includes in-frame clones alone and lacks a portion of them. The repertoire holds roughly 190,000 clones, more than 75% seen once, with around 6% in the top ten. The sample was peripheral blood. The receptors were sampled from a man aged 40-49 years with active or convalescent COVID-19. Each CDR3 is given with its conserved first and last residue. D genes are given only for firm matches. For some rows the clone size is stated as once, few or many, or as a class when expanded; others skip it.

D: TRBD1
J: TRBJ1-3
V: TRBV28
size: once
CDR3: CASSATHRGRNTIYF
DNA: TGTGCCAGCAGTGCGACCCACAGGGGGCGAAACACCATATATTTT

D: NA
J: TRBJ1-3
V: TRBV6-5
size: few
CDR3: CASSLLSGIGNTIYF
DNA: TGTGCCAGCAGCTTACTCTCGGGAATTGGAAACACCATATATTTT

D: TRBD1
J: TRBJ2-7
V: TRBV6-5
size: NA
CDR3: CASRTGNGKQYF
DNA: TGTGCCAGCAGGACAGGGAACGGGAAGCAGTACTTC

D: NA
J: TRBJ2-7
V: TRBV19
size: NA
CDR3: CASSISGQYVYEQYF
DNA: TGTGCCAGTAGTATATCTGGGCAGTATGTCTACGAGCAGTACTTC

D: TRBD1
J: TRBJ1-2
V: TRBV10-3
size: NA
CDR3: CAISESGGGASYTF
DNA: TGTGCCATCAGTGAGTCAGGAGGGGGCGCGAGCTACACCTTC

D: NA
J: TRBJ2-1
V: TRBV4-3
size: NA
CDR3: CASSRDKSSYNEQFF
DNA: TGCGCCAGCAGCCGGGACAAGAGCTCCTACAATGAGCAGTTCTTC

D: NA
J: TRBJ1-3
V: TRBV7-8
size: NA
CDR3: CASSPDTGNTIYF
DNA: TGTGCCAGCAGCCCCGACACTGGAAACACCATATATTTT

D: TRBD2
J: TRBJ2-7
V: TRBV6-5
size: NA
CDR3: CASRDLGLAGYEQYF
DNA: TGTGCCAGCAGGGACCTTGGACTAGCGGGCTACGAGCAGTACTTC

D: NA
J: TRBJ1-6
V: TRBV7-2
size: NA
CDR3: CASSLARPDSPLHF
DNA: TGTGCCAGCAGCTTAGCCAGGCCGGATTCACCCCTCCACTTT

D: TRBD1
J: TRBJ2-3
V: TRBV30
size: NA
CDR3: CAWRRRAGGRDTQYF
DNA: TGTGCCTGGAGAAGAAGAGCAGGGGGCCGGGATACGCAGTATTTT

D: NA
J: TRBJ1-5
V: TRBV28
size: NA
CDR3: CASSPDSQPQHF
DNA: TGTGCCAGCAGCCCCGACAGTCAGCCCCAGCATTTT

D: TRBD1
J: TRBJ1-6
V: TRBV6-6
size: NA
CDR3: CASMTSGQKNSPLHF
DNA: TGTGCCAGCATGACATCGGGACAGAAGAATTCACCCCTCCACTTT

D: TRBD2
J: TRBJ2-7
V: TRBV29-1
size: NA
CDR3: CSVGGGSNYEQYF
DNA: TGCAGCGTTGGGGGGGGGTCGAACTACGAGCAGTACTTC

D: NA
J: TRBJ2-6
V: TRBV3-1/TRBV3-2
size: NA
CDR3: CASSHRGRRSGANVLTF
DNA: TGTGCCAGCAGCCATAGAGGTAGGCGCTCTGGGGCCAACGTCCTGACTTTC

D: NA
J: TRBJ1-1
V: TRBV3-1/TRBV3-2
size: few
CDR3: CASSYREGPEAFF
DNA: TGTGCCAGCAGCTACAGGGAAGGTCCTGAAGCTTTCTTT

D: NA
J: TRBJ1-6
V: TRBV6-1
size: once
CDR3: CASSEARAGNSPLHF
DNA: TGTGCCAGCAGTGAAGCGCGAGCTGGTAATTCACCCCTCCACTTT

D: NA
J: TRBJ2-5
V: TRBV18
size: many
CDR3: CASSPYGEETQYF
DNA: TGTGCCAGCTCACCATACGGGGAAGAGACCCAGTACTTC